A selection of T cell receptor beta chains follows, all from one sample in a study of shared T cell receptors in the human thymus. Repertoires were generated with immunoSEQ multiplex PCR, while TCRdb's copy carries only in-frame clones and drops some. The sample has hundreds of thousands of clones, approximately 88% seen once; the top ten hold approximately 0.011%. The sample was also reused in another study, on human thymus T cells.

Input material: thymocytes. The origin of the receptors is a boy in the first two years of life with a congenital heart defect. Both conserved end residues are part of each CDR3. Fields, in order: D gene, J gene, clone size, V gene, CDR3 protein, CDR3 DNA. A D gene is named only where the DNA matches it firmly. Expanded clones get a size class; other rows say once, few or many, or leave the size out.

TRBD1	TRBJ2-1	.	TRBV28	CASRPPGTGGDGPYNEQFF	TGTGCCAGCAGGCCCCCCGGGACAGGGGGCGATGGTCCATACAATGAGCAGTTCTTC
TRBD2	TRBJ2-5	.	TRBV6-6	CASSYKEAGEETQYF	TGTGCCAGCAGTTATAAAGAAGCGGGAGAAGAGACCCAGTACTTC
TRBD1	TRBJ2-5	.	TRBV25-1	CASSGRQGGKETQYF	TGTGCCAGCAGTGGAAGACAGGGGGGTAAGGAGACCCAGTACTTC
.	TRBJ2-5	.	TRBV7-2	CASSQSTGRETQYF	TGTGCCAGCAGCCAAAGCACAGGGCGGGAGACCCAGTACTTC
TRBD2	TRBJ2-3	.	TRBV5-1	CASSRTSGVKSWDTQYF	TGCGCCAGCAGCCGGACTAGCGGGGTTAAGTCGTGGGATACGCAGTATTTT
.	TRBJ2-5	few	TRBV5-4	CASSFQYQETQYF	TGTGCCAGCAGCTTTCAGTACCAAGAGACCCAGTACTTC
.	TRBJ2-3	.	TRBV21-1	CASTSHRTSTDTQYF	TGTGCCAGCACCTCACACCGGACTAGCACAGATACGCAGTATTTT
TRBD2	TRBJ2-5	.	TRBV20-1	CSGGGTETQYF	TGCAGTGGGGGGGGGACGGAGACCCAGTACTTC
.	TRBJ1-4	.	TRBV5-1	CASSFGGAEEKLFF	TGCGCCAGCAGCTTCGGAGGGGCTGAGGAAAAACTGTTTTTT
.	TRBJ2-7	.	TRBV7-3	CASSLGIGGTGNYEQYF	TGTGCCAGCAGCTTAGGGATCGGCGGGACGGGAAACTACGAGCAGTACTTC
.	TRBJ2-7	few	TRBV5-6	CASSLDIYYEQYF	TGTGCCAGCAGCTTGGACATTTACTACGAGCAGTACTTC
TRBD2	TRBJ2-7	.	TRBV11-3	CASSLETSGDAYEQYF	TGTGCCAGCAGCTTAGAGACTAGCGGGGATGCCTACGAGCAGTACTTC
.	TRBJ2-1	.	TRBV5-4	CASSHRTKSSSYNEQFF	TGTGCCAGCAGCCACAGGACTAAATCGAGCTCCTACAATGAGCAGTTCTTC
TRBD1	TRBJ1-2	.	TRBV30	CAWRAFTWTGGSNYGYTF	TGTGCCTGGAGGGCTTTCACTTGGACAGGGGGCAGCAACTATGGCTACACCTTC
TRBD2	TRBJ2-7	.	TRBV14	CASSPTSGRTNYEQYF	TGTGCCAGCAGTCCGACTAGCGGGAGGACGAACTACGAGCAGTACTTC
TRBD2	TRBJ2-1	.	TRBV5-6	CASSLGGLAGMGLYNEQFF	TGTGCCAGCAGCTTGGGGGGACTAGCGGGAATGGGCCTTTACAATGAGCAGTTCTTC
.	TRBJ1-6	.	TRBV12-5	CASGLVREFPNSPLHF	TGTGCTAGTGGTTTGGTACGAGAGTTCCCTAATTCACCCCTCCACTTT
.	TRBJ2-1	once	TRBV15	CATSRLRRNEQFF	TGTGCCACCAGCAGACTTCGGCGGAATGAGCAGTTCTTC
.	TRBJ1-1	.	TRBV5-1	CASVGPNTEAFF	TGCGCCAGCGTTGGGCCCAACACTGAAGCTTTCTTT
.	TRBJ2-7	.	TRBV12-5	CASGLAGRAAYEQYF	TGTGCTAGTGGTTTGGCCGGCAGGGCAGCTTACGAGCAGTACTTC
.	TRBJ2-7	.	TRBV6-1	CASSEGKGQGPSYEQYF	TGTGCCAGCAGTGAAGGAAAAGGGCAGGGTCCCTCCTACGAGCAGTACTTC
TRBD1	TRBJ2-7	.	TRBV5-1	CASSIFLLGQATGGPYEQYF	TGCGCCAGCAGCATCTTCCTTCTCGGTCAGGCGACAGGGGGTCCCTACGAGCAGTACTTC
.	TRBJ2-3	.	TRBV10-2	CASSESWPVADTQYF	TGCGCCAGCAGTGAGTCGTGGCCAGTCGCAGATACGCAGTATTTT
.	TRBJ2-7	.	TRBV6-6	CASSYGGWGDDEQYF	TGTGCCAGCAGTTACGGGGGTTGGGGGGACGACGAGCAGTACTTC
.	TRBJ2-5	few	TRBV4-1	CASSPPGLETQYF	TGCGCCAGCAGCCCTCCGGGACTAGAGACCCAGTACTTC
TRBD2	TRBJ2-3	once	TRBV4-1	CASSQDSSGSYSDTQYF	TGCGCCAGCAGCCAAGATTCTAGCGGGAGTTACTCAGATACGCAGTATTTT
TRBD1	TRBJ2-2	.	TRBV11-2	CASSRRQGDGSGELFF	TGTGCCAGCAGCCGCAGACAGGGCGACGGCTCCGGGGAGCTGTTTTTT
.	TRBJ1-2	.	TRBV2	CASSLYRRTELNYGYTF	TGTGCCAGCAGTCTGTATAGGCGGACAGAGCTGAACTATGGCTACACCTTC
TRBD2	TRBJ2-7	.	TRBV7-2	CASGGGLAGDEQYF	TGTGCCAGCGGGGGCGGACTAGCGGGAGACGAGCAGTACTTC
TRBD1	TRBJ1-1	.	TRBV5-1	CASCRTGNTEAFF	TGCGCCAGCTGTAGGACAGGGAACACTGAAGCTTTCTTT
TRBD2	TRBJ2-3	.	TRBV6-4	CASSSGRGGTDTQYF	TGTGCCAGCAGTAGCGGGAGAGGAGGCACAGATACGCAGTATTTT
TRBD2	TRBJ2-1	once	TRBV15	CATSRPSGTGLAVEGSYNEQFF	TGTGCCACCAGCAGACCTTCAGGGACGGGACTAGCGGTCGAGGGGTCCTACAATGAGCAGTTCTTC
.	TRBJ2-3	.	TRBV2	CASSSDTQYF	TGTGCCAGCTCCTCGGATACGCAGTATTTT
.	TRBJ2-7	.	TRBV5-1	CASSLFGGVFNEQYF	TGCGCCAGCAGCTTGTTCGGCGGGGTTTTCAACGAGCAGTACTTC
TRBD1	TRBJ1-5	.	TRBV4-1	CASSTTTGTGYYQPQHF	TGCGCCAGCAGCACTACCACCGGGACAGGTTATTATCAGCCCCAGCATTTT
TRBD2	TRBJ2-7	.	TRBV6-1	CASSEYREVVYEQYF	TGTGCCAGCAGTGAATACCGGGAGGTAGTCTACGAGCAGTACTTC
TRBD2	TRBJ2-7	.	TRBV19	CASSIEAGDSYEQYF	TGTGCCAGTAGTATAGAGGCGGGAGACTCCTACGAGCAGTACTTC
TRBD2	TRBJ2-1	.	TRBV30	CAGSGRRAYNEQFF	TGTGCCGGAAGCGGGAGGCGGGCTTACAATGAGCAGTTCTTC
TRBD1	TRBJ2-7	.	TRBV5-6	CASSLPDRGDDEQYF	TGTGCCAGCAGCTTACCGGACAGGGGAGACGACGAGCAGTACTTC
TRBD1	TRBJ2-3	.	TRBV10-1	CASSHPRGGTGRTDTQYF	TGCGCCAGCAGTCACCCTCGGGGAGGGACAGGGCGGACAGATACGCAGTATTTT
.	TRBJ2-1	.	TRBV4-2	CASSQIRGTSRVANEQFF	TGTGCCAGCAGCCAAATTAGGGGGACCTCCCGGGTTGCCAATGAGCAGTTCTTC
TRBD2	TRBJ2-1	once	TRBV5-4	CASSWDYTTYNEQFF	TGTGCCAGCAGCTGGGACTATACCACCTACAATGAGCAGTTCTTC